These 16 T cell receptor beta chains were sequenced from one sample in a study of CXCR3-negative and CXCR3-positive naive CD8 T cells. The study made its TRB cDNA libraries by 5' RACE, adding UMI labels. TCRdb processed the 5' RACE reads again and assigns one entry to each CDR3 protein, with no DNA. This sample's clone table lists over 45,000 distinct CDR3 sequences. The sample comprised naive CXCR3- CD8+ T cells from blood. The subset is: CD45RO-CCR7+CD27+CD95- naive CD8+ T cells lacking CXCR3 (TNR3-). The receptors were gathered from a human donor in good health. Some clones in this sample may be carry-over from other donors' samples.

J is TRBJ2-5 and V is TRBV18. Looked up from germline, CDR1 is KGHSH and CDR2 is LQKENI. The CDR3 runs to 14 residues. The CDR3 here is CASSPWEPQETQYF.

V is TRBV4-2 and J is TRBJ2-7; without DNA, the TCRdb call of TRBD1 cannot be checked. This CDR3 comprises 15 residues. Per germline, CDR1 LGHNA and CDR2 YNFKEQ. The CDR3 region is CASSLNRDRVIEQYF.

The chain recombines TRBV4-3 with TRBJ2-2; TCRdb's assignment of TRBD1 cannot be checked, as there is no DNA. Germline CDR1 is LGHNA and CDR2 is YSLEER. CDR3 size: 15 residues. CDR3 loop: CASSQGQGRAGELFF.

The chain employs TRBV10-3 and TRBJ2-7. The length of the CDR3 is 14 residues. The germline gives CDR1 ENHRY, CDR2 SYGVKD. The CDR3 sequence: CAISTEREPYEQYF.

The V and J genes are TRBV5-1 and TRBJ2-1; TCRdb picks TRBD2, but there is no DNA to check that call. The CDR3 sequence is 17 residues long. Germline V gene lookup returns CDR1 SGHRS and CDR2 YFSETQ. The CDR3 sequence is CASSLASGLLSDNEQFF.

The chain links TRBV29-1 to TRBJ2-7; TCRdb outputs TRBD1, but without DNA this stays unchecked. Per germline, CDR1 SQVTM and CDR2 ANQGSEA. This CDR3 spans 13 amino acids. The CDR3 sequence is CSAETGRAYEQYF.

This chain connects TRBV29-1 to TRBJ2-1; TCRdb lists TRBD2, though no DNA is available to test this call. This CDR3 has 14 amino acids. Germline CDR1 is SQVTM and CDR2 is ANQGSEA. CDR3 residues: CSVRREYSYNEQFF.

The chain couples TRBV14 to TRBJ2-6. CDR3 length: 13 residues. The germline gives CDR1 SGHDN, CDR2 FVKESK. CDR3 loop: CASSPAGANVLTF.

V is TRBV5-5 and J is TRBJ2-1. The CDR3 is 15 amino acids. Germline lookup yields CDR1 SGHKS and CDR2 YYEKEE (reference sequence). This CDR3 reads CASSLVASSYNEQFF.

This rearrangement joins TRBV20-1 to TRBJ2-5; TCRdb's D call of TRBD2 is untestable without DNA. Germline CDR1 is DFQATT and CDR2 is SNEGSKA (reference sequence). The length of the CDR3 is 15 residues. CDR3 protein: CSASRFSAYEEAQYF.

The chain links TRBV7-2 to TRBJ2-1; TCRdb names TRBD2, which stays unverified in the absence of DNA. The germline CDR1 and CDR2 sequences are SGHTA and FQGNSA. This CDR3 comprises 13 residues. The CDR3 reads CASSIDPLNEQFF. Based on the CDR3 plus reference TRBV7-2 and TRBJ2-1, the full variable domain is GAGVSQSPSNKVTEKGKDVELRCDPISGHTALYWYRQSLGQGLEFLIYFQGNSAPDKSGLPSDRFSAERTGGSVSTLTIQRTQQEDSAVYLCASSIDPLNEQFFGPGTRLTVL.

The chain recombines TRBV4-3 with TRBJ2-5; the D gene TCRdb calls, TRBD1, cannot be checked with no DNA. Germline CDR1 LGHNA, CDR2 YSLEER. The CDR3 totals 15 residues. CDR3 residues: CASSQGQGFGETQYF.

The chain is built from TRBV6-4 and TRBJ1-2. CDR1 is MRHNA, CDR2 SNTAGT, per germline. CDR3 length: 13 amino acids. The CDR3 region is CASSSSSVTGYTF.

CDR3 residues: CASSLSLINMNTEAFF. The chain uses TRBV5-1 and TRBJ1-1. This CDR3 region has 16 residues. Germline V lookup: CDR1 SGHRS, CDR2 YFSETQ. Full variable domain (missing parts from reference TRBV5-1 and TRBJ1-1): KAGVTQTPRYLIKTRGQQVTLSCSPISGHRSVSWYQQTPGQGLQFLFEYFSETQRNKGNFPGRFSGRQFSNSRSEMNVSTLELGDSALYLCASSLSLINMNTEAFFGQGTRLTVV.

J is TRBJ1-1 and V is TRBV7-9; TCRdb indicates TRBD1, and absent DNA this call remains unverified. The CDR3 has 15 amino acids. Germline assignment: CDR1 SEHNR and CDR2 FQNEAQ (reference sequence). CDR3: CASRQITGPDTEAFF.

This chain uses TRBV12-3 or TRBV12-4 with TRBJ2-3; TCRdb names TRBD2, which stays unverified in the absence of DNA. CDR3 length: 15 amino acids. CDR3 region: CASSLRVAGTDTQYF.